Following are 22 T cell receptor beta chains from one sample sequenced in a study of tumor-infiltrating lymphocytes in primary liver carcinoma. The input was around 500 ng total RNA; TCR beta cDNA was made from it with a constant-region primer. Libraries covering TCR beta were generated through three nested multiplex PCR rounds (using a slightly modified ARM-PCR). Amplification in the first two PCR rounds was performed using TRBV1-TRBV30 forward primers and a C-beta reverse primer for approximately 10 cycles each. TCRdb re-called the multiplex PCR reads through MiXCR, storing one row per CDR3 protein. The data show about 320,000 distinct CDR3 sequences, around three fifths seen once. Extraction also yielded germline DNA, while blood RNA was obtained from unsorted whole blood. The sequenced material came from peripheral blood. These TCRs come from a woman in her 30s with primary liver carcinoma and hepatitis B virus infection.

Regarding this clonotype: No conserved phenylalanine or tryptophan is present at the end of the CDR3, so a read error is the likely explanation. The genes are TRBV5-4 and TRBJ2-7; D is uncertain. V gave up 0 bases and J gave up 3 bases, with 16 bases separating them. The CDR3 runs 16 residues. Germline CDR1 and CDR2: SGHNT and YYREEE (reference sequence). This chain's CDR3 is CASSLGESGNIYEQYI. The CDR3 region has the DNA TGTGCCAGCAGCTTGGGTGAGTCTGGGAATATCTACGAGCAGTACATC.

J is TRBJ2-7 and V is TRBV6-1, with a tentative D call TRBD1 (6 bases). The V and J ends lost 6 bases and 5 bases respectively, with 11 bases between them. This CDR3 contains 12 residues. Germline-derived CDR1 and CDR2 are MNHNS and SASEGT. The CDR3, as DNA: TGTGCCAGCAGAGGGGGTAGGAACGAGCAGTACTTC. Translated, it gives CASRGGRNEQYF.

Only one count was recorded for this clonotype. V and J are TRBV11-2 and TRBJ1-2; D is undetermined. Germline V CDR1 and CDR2: SGHAT, FQNNGV. The CDR3 length is 18 residues. V was cut by 3 bases and J by 0 bases, with 20 bases left in between. CDR3: CASSLDRPGGSANYGYTF. DNA of the CDR3: TGTGCCAGCAGCTTGGATAGGCCGGGCGGATCAGCTAACTATGGCTACACCTTC.

The rearrangement joins TRBV6-1 to TRBJ1-1; D unresolved. The ends were cut back, 2 bases at V and 4 bases at J, with 17 bases in the middle. In germline, CDR1 is MNHNS, CDR2 SASEGT. The CDR3 has 16 amino acids. The CDR3 here is CASSELEHSWGTEAFF. The CDR3 DNA is TGTGCCAGCAGTGAACTTGAACATTCGTGGGGCACTGAAGCTTTCTTT.

The CDR3 DNA is TGTGCCAGCAGTTCCGACAGGGTCAATCAGCCCCAGCATTTT. Translation gives CASSSDRVNQPQHF. The chain carries TRBV7-9 and TRBJ1-5; 7 nucleotides agree with TRBD1. CDR1 is SEHNR and CDR2 is FQNEAQ in the germline V gene (reference sequence). V shed 6 bases and J 3 bases; nucleotides not matched to a gene: 5. The CDR3 has 14 residues.

With respect to this clonotype: At one boundary the junction diverges from the germline segment, which might be a read error. This chain joins TRBV11-2 and TRBJ1-4; TRBD1 aligns across 9 bases. Germline V gene sequence: CDR1 SGHAT, CDR2 FQNNGV. The CDR3 has 15 amino acids. CDR3 protein: CTSSLGDRDNEELFF. As DNA, the CDR3 is TGTACCAGCAGCTTGGGGGACAGGGATAATGAAGAACTGTTTTTT. Based on the CDR3 plus reference TRBV11-2 and TRBJ1-4, the full variable domain is EAGVAQSPRYKIIEKRQSVAFWCNPISGHATLYWYQQILGQGPKLLIQFQNNGVVDDSQLPKDRFSAERLKGVDSTLKIQPAKLEDSAVYLCTSSLGDRDNEELFFGSGTQLSVL.

The sample holds many counts of this clonotype. The rearrangement joins TRBV13 to TRBJ1-2; D gene uncertain. This CDR3 has 14 amino acids. V gave up 3 bases and J gave up 4 bases, with 12 bases separating them. Germline-derived CDR1 and CDR2 are PRHDT and FYEKMQ (reference sequence). The DNA for the CDR3 is TGTGCCAGCAGCTTGCCCCGGGGTTCCTATGGCTACACCTTC. It translates to CASSLPRGSYGYTF. The full variable domain, rest sourced from reference TRBV13 and TRBJ1-2, is AAGVIQSPRHLIKEKRETATLKCYPIPRHDTVYWYQQGPGQDPQFLISFYEKMQSDKGSIPDRFSAQQFSDYHSELNMSSLELGDSALYFCASSLPRGSYGYTFGSGTRLTVV.

The chain employs TRBV28 and TRBJ1-6; 7 positions match TRBD1. V lost 5 bases, J lost 7 bases, and 8 bases stayed unmatched. CDR3 length equals 15 residues. The V gene's germline CDR1 is MDHEN and CDR2 SYDVKM. The CDR3 sequence is CASSQGDRVNSPLHF. In DNA form, the CDR3 reads TGTGCCAGCAGTCAGGGAGACAGGGTGAATTCACCCCTCCACTTT.

This clonotype turned up a few times. The rearrangement links TRBV25-1 to TRBJ2-1, with 9 nucleotides matching TRBD2. This CDR3 region has 17 residues. V shed 7 bases, J shed 3 bases, and the junction held 13 bases outside the gene matches. The germline CDR1 and CDR2 sequences are MGHDK and SYGVNS. The CDR3 spells CASTDGASGKLYNEQFF. DNA for the CDR3: TGTGCCAGCACCGATGGGGCTAGCGGGAAACTCTACAATGAGCAGTTCTTC.

Worth noting for this clonotype: A clone one base away is much larger, so this may be a read error. The chain uses TRBV13 and TRBJ2-7; TRBD2 agrees at 12 bases. The germline V gene has CDR1 PRHDT and CDR2 FYEKMQ (reference sequence). V lost 6 bases and J lost 2; bases outside the gene matches: 2. CDR3 length equals 14 residues. CDR3 sequence reads: CASRLAGGPYEQYF. The CDR3 DNA is TGTGCCAGCAGGCTAGCGGGAGGGCCCTACGAGCAGTACTTC.

Comments on this clonotype: Its ends do not fully match the called genes, so a read error is possible. V and J are TRBV5-6 and TRBJ2-1, with 10 bases that match TRBD2. The CDR3 loop spans 16 amino acids. Germline lookup yields CDR1 SGHDT and CDR2 YYEEEE. CDR3 sequence (DNA): TGTGCCAGCAGCTCGGAGAAGGGACTAGCGATCAATGAGCAGTTTTTC. Protein sequence: CASSSEKGLAINEQFF.

The genes are TRBV6-2 or TRBV6-3 and TRBJ2-5, with D possibly TRBD2 on 5 matching bases. CDR1 and CDR2 (germline): MNHEY, SVGEGT. The CDR3 runs 14 residues. V lost 2 bases, J lost 6 bases, and 13 bases lay in between. CDR3 amino acids: CASSYQAGGKTQYF. CDR3 sequence (DNA): TGTGCCAGCAGTTACCAGGCAGGAGGAAAGACCCAGTACTTC.

Regarding this clonotype: This may stem from a read error, because a much larger clone lies one nucleotide away. The CDR3 bases are TGTGCCAACAGCGGACAGGGATCGGCCGCCAAAAACATTCAGTACTTC. It is translated as CANSGQGSAAKNIQYF. The chain employs TRBV12-3 or TRBV12-4 and TRBJ2-4; 8 bases match TRBD1. J was trimmed by 1 base and V by 10 bases; bases with no gene match: 12. The CDR3 runs 16 residues.

The chain links TRBV11-2 to TRBJ2-1; no clear D gene. V was shortened by 0 bases and J by 12 bases, with 9 bases between the two germline ends. The CDR3 loop spans 12 amino acids. CDR1 and CDR2 (germline): SGHAT, FQNNGV. In DNA, the CDR3 is TGTGCCAGCAGCTTAGAGGAAGTGGGGCAGTTCTTC. It is translated as CASSLEEVGQFF.

In this sample, this clonotype turned up a few times. The chain has TRBV5-1 and TRBJ2-5, with D hard to call. There are 13 residues in the CDR3. In germline, CDR1 is SGHRS, CDR2 YFSETQ. Trimming took 4 bases from V and 2 from J, leaving 9 bases between them. CDR3: CASSGTPQETQYF. Here the CDR3 DNA reads TGCGCCAGCAGCGGCACGCCTCAAGAGACCCAGTACTTC. The variable domain in full, with the rest retrieved from reference TRBV5-1 and TRBJ2-5, is KAGVTQTPRYLIKTRGQQVTLSCSPISGHRSVSWYQQTPGQGLQFLFEYFSETQRNKGNFPGRFSGRQFSNSRSEMNVSTLELGDSALYLCASSGTPQETQYFGPGTRLLVL.

This clonotype was seen only a few times. The chain links TRBV24-1 to TRBJ1-5; 11 positions agree with TRBD1. The CDR3 has 16 residues. The V and J ends lost 4 bases and 7 bases, in that order; junction bases with no gene match: 8. Germline CDR1 is KGHDR and CDR2 is SFDVKD. CDR3 amino acids: CATSDSGTGGLQPQHF. DNA for the CDR3: TGTGCCACCAGTGACTCCGGGACAGGGGGTCTCCAGCCCCAGCATTTT.

A remark on this clonotype: At one end the junction does not follow the germline gene, possibly because of a read error. The chain combines TRBV28 with TRBJ2-4; D is possibly TRBD1 (6 bases). This CDR3 comprises 12 residues. Germline V gene data show CDR1 as MDHEN and CDR2 as SYDVKM. DNA of the CDR3: TGTGCCAGCAGCCAACATGGGGACATTCTGTACTTC. Its translation is CASSQHGDILYF.

As regards this clonotype: A much larger clone is a single base away; this may be a read error. The rearrangement links TRBV29-1 to TRBJ2-5; 8 nucleotides line up with TRBD2. CDR3 length: 15 amino acids. With V trimmed by 7 bases and J by 10 bases, 20 bases remained unmatched. Germline V gene sequence: CDR1 SQVTM, CDR2 ANQGSEA. The CDR3 nucleotides read TGCAGCGCCAGACAAGCGGGAGCCGGTATTGAGGACCAGTACTTC. Protein product: CSARQAGAGIEDQYF.

With respect to this clonotype: A junction boundary mismatches the germline segment, possibly from a read error. This chain joins TRBV19 and TRBJ2-7; unclear D gene. Germline-derived CDR1 and CDR2 are LNHDA and SQIVND (reference sequence). The CDR3 is 13 amino acids. The CDR3 loop is CPSSPSRGGEQYF. CDR3 nucleotides: TGTCCCAGTAGTCCTTCTCGAGGCGGCGAGCAGTACTTC.

The V call is TRBV25-1, the J call TRBJ1-1; 12 bases are a match to TRBD1. Germline lookup yields CDR1 MGHDK and CDR2 SYGVNS. J lost 10 bases, V lost 3 bases, and 3 bases had no gene match. CDR3 size: 13 residues. This chain's CDR3 is CASSEGDRGRAFF. CDR3 nucleotide sequence: TGTGCCAGCAGTGAGGGGGACAGGGGGCGAGCTTTCTTT.

Points on this clonotype: A read error may produce the germline difference seen at one junction end. V is TRBV5-4 and J is TRBJ2-1; 9 bases map to TRBD2. The CDR3 covers 15 residues. CDR1 and CDR2 (germline): SGHNT, YYREEE (reference sequence). CDR3 region: CASSWRTSAYNEQFF. CDR3 in DNA: TGTGCCAGCAGCTGGAGGACTAGCGCCTACAATGAGCAATTCTTC.

Remarks on this clonotype: Lacking the conserved final phenylalanine or tryptophan, this CDR3 likely reflects a read error. This chain connects TRBV10-2 to TRBJ2-1, with a tentative D call TRBD1 (6 bases). This CDR3 has 15 amino acids. Per germline, CDR1 WSHSY and CDR2 SAAADI. This CDR3 is CASNEDRPTYNEQFY. DNA of the CDR3: TGCGCCAGCAATGAGGACAGACCTACCTACAATGAGCAGTTCTAC.